This T cell receptor (beta chain) originates from a study of identical twins listed by TCRdb under 2016. Background for the entire study: To test whether fetal clonotypes persist, this study deep-sequenced TCR alpha and beta repertoires from monozygotic twins, from unrelated adults of various ages, and from cord blood. To rule out contamination, replicate twin experiments were performed at different times with different library preparation protocols. Here is what the overall study found, with its caveats: Fewer insertions were carried by abundant cord blood beta clonotypes, a similar but weaker trend appeared in young adult naive repertoires, and no such trend appeared in memory repertoires. Out-of-frame TCR alpha sequences shared between twins showed an excess of low generation-probability sequences compared with coincidental sharing between unrelated individuals. Recombination models systematically underestimated out-of-frame TCR alpha sharing in monozygotic twins but agreed with sharing between unrelated individuals. Because the same donors could not be followed over many years, conclusions were based on cross-sectional statistical analysis. Excess twin sharing in beta out-of-frame sequences was weaker because fewer shared sequences lowered the signal-to-noise ratio. Invariant T cells such as MAIT and iNKT could partly confound zero-insertion analyses, although diverse VJ usage argued against such confounding for most clonotypes.

Every donor in the study was a healthy Caucasian. Three unrelated non-twin adults were also sequenced: a male aged 18 to 30, a male aged 50 to 60 and a female aged 50 to 60. Miltenyi CD45RO+ enrichment and human naive T-cell isolation kits were used to isolate memory (CD45RO+) and naive T cells from PBMC. Receptor libraries were prepared by 5' RACE. The listed sequencing device is Illumina HiSeq 2000. A universal primer binding site was introduced by template switching, and a unique molecular identifier was present in the final cDNA, enabling accurate counting of TCR cDNA molecules. First-strand cDNA for TCR alpha and beta chains was synthesized from specific primers in the conserved constant-segment region. To control for contamination, each cDNA library was double barcoded with a SMART-Mk sample barcode plus Illumina barcodes. TruSeq adapter sequences and Illumina sample barcodes were added in two successive PCR steps. The Illumina HiSeq platform was used with custom primers to sequence TCR alpha and beta cDNA libraries. In the source study's methods: MiGEC processed the raw reads to extract unique molecular identifiers, while MiXCR was used to determine the CDR3 positions. For each individual, recombination models were inferred using an EM algorithm with the repgenHMM and IGoR tools. Shared clonotypes were analyzed with the tcR package in R, and sharing was normalized by the product of cloneset sizes. Out-of-frame nonproductive sequences were analyzed to study raw recombination free of thymic and clonal selection effects. TCRdb's own reprocessing of the public reads used fastp at Q25 and MiXCR and kept productive beta chains. Each entry is one CDR3 protein sequence, shown with its most common DNA and genes. TCRdb, not the original authors, processed these V and J calls. Across this sample there are about 430,000 distinct CDR3 sequences, with under 20% seen only once. The ten largest make up more than 10% of the sample.

Many counts were recorded for this clonotype. The antigen it binds to is not known. Base qualities are not provided; no much larger clone lies one nucleotide away. The germline V gene yields KGHDR for CDR1 and SFDVKD for CDR2. Compared with germline, V lacks 5 bases and J lacks 7 bases; bases without a gene match: 5. There are 15 amino acids in the CDR3, from cysteine to phenylalanine inclusive. Only the CDR3 DNA is retained, 45 bases long and in frame from the first base. The sequenced sample was naive T cells sorted from blood. The intended sense of this specimen's cell subset or site label: cells isolated with a human naive T-cell isolation kit. The source is a man in his fifties or sixties in good health. This chain is built from TRBV24-1 and TRBJ2-1; 12 nucleotides in the junction match TRBD2. At the DNA level, the sequence is TGTGCCACCAGTGTGACTAGCGGGAGTAATAATGAGCAGTTCTTC. Its translation is CATSVTSGSNNEQFF.